This entry lists 28 T cell receptor beta chains sequenced from one sample in a study of OX40 agonist ivuxolimab in advanced cancers. Clones were sequenced by immunoSEQ multiplex PCR, and TCRdb holds only the in-frame ones, with some missing. The sample yields about 61,000 clones, roughly nine tenths seen once. The sequencing used CD4+ or CD8+ T cells sorted from blood, collected in a trial of the OX40 agonist ivuxolimab. All receptors come from an adult with an advanced solid tumor such as melanoma, head and neck, liver or kidney cancer.

This clone came up once. This chain connects TRBV16 to TRBJ1-5, with D hard to call. Trimming took off 1 base at V and 0 bases at J, with 16 bases between the two ends. The CDR3 spans 18 residues. Germline-derived CDR1 and CDR2 are KGHSY and FQNENV. In nucleotides, the CDR3 is TGTGCCAGCAGCCAATTGGACGATCTGACCTATAGCAATCAGCCCCAGCATTTT. It encodes CASSQLDDLTYSNQPQHF.

The CDR3 region has the DNA TGCAGCATCCGTTGGTCCCCTGGGGACCCCTACAATGAGCAGTTCTTC. Its translation: CSIRWSPGDPYNEQFF. The chain employs TRBV29-1 and TRBJ2-1; the D call may be TRBD1 or TRBD2 (5 bases each). V lost 8 bases and J lost 2, with 22 bases in between. Germline V CDR1 and CDR2: SQVTM, ANQGSEA. This CDR3 comprises 16 residues.

The chain carries TRBV6-1 and TRBJ1-2; 9 bases map to TRBD1. J lost 4 bases, V lost 6 bases, and 6 bases had no gene match. This CDR3 is 14 amino acids long. Germline-derived CDR1 and CDR2 are MNHNS and SASEGT. The CDR3 sequence is CASSPQGAGYGYTF. In DNA, the CDR3 is TGTGCCAGCAGCCCACAGGGGGCCGGCTATGGCTACACCTTC.

This chain connects TRBV15 to TRBJ2-7, with TRBD2 matching over 15 bases. Germline V CDR1 and CDR2: LNHNV, YYDKDF (reference sequence). V was clipped by 3 bases and J by 4 bases; unmatched bases: 1. CDR3 length: 15 residues. CDR3 nucleotides: TGTGCCACCAGCAGGGGGACTAGCGGGGGGTACGAGCAGTACTTC. As protein: CATSRGTSGGYEQYF.

For the CDR3, the DNA is TGCGCCAGCAGCCACCTCGGGGCGGACCCCTACAATGAGCAGTTCTTC. This gives the protein CASSHLGADPYNEQFF. The rearrangement uses TRBV4-1 and TRBJ2-1; the D call may be TRBD1 or TRBD2 (5 bases each). CDR3 length: 16 residues. Germline V gene sequence: CDR1 MGHRA, CDR2 YSYEKL. Trimming removed 3 bases at V and 2 bases at J, with 14 bases between.

This clone was observed a single time. The genes are TRBV7-2 and TRBJ2-3; 12 nucleotides line up with TRBD2. The CDR3 totals 18 residues. J gave up 3 bases and V 4 bases, and 11 bases lay outside the gene matches. CDR1 is SGHTA and CDR2 is FQGNSA in the germline V gene. As DNA, the CDR3 is TGTGCCAGCAGCTCTCCTAGCGGGGGGGAGGTCCCGACAGATACGCAGTATTTT. Translation: CASSSPSGGEVPTDTQYF.

The J gene is TRBJ2-1, the V gene TRBV30; possible D gene TRBD1, 5 bases. The CDR3 runs to 12 residues. CDR1 and CDR2 from the germline V gene are GTSNPN and SVGIG (reference sequence). V lost 4 bases, J lost 4 bases, and 8 bases lay in between. The CDR3 protein is CAWKQEYNEQFF. CDR3 nucleotides: TGTGCCTGGAAACAGGAATACAATGAGCAGTTCTTC.

This rearrangement joins TRBV7-9 to TRBJ2-7, with D uncertain. Germline CDR1 is SEHNR and CDR2 is FQNEAQ (reference sequence). Trimming pared 6 bases from V and 4 bases from J, leaving 13 bases between. CDR3 length: 13 residues. The CDR3: CASRRGPLYEQYF. For the CDR3, the DNA is TGTGCCAGCAGAAGAGGTCCTCTATACGAGCAGTACTTC.

This clone has a single count. This chain connects TRBV19 to TRBJ1-5; unclear D gene. The CDR3 sequence is 15 residues long. V gave up 3 bases and J gave up 0 bases, with 9 bases separating them. The germline gives CDR1 LNHDA, CDR2 SQIVND (reference sequence). The CDR3 DNA reads as TGTGCCAGTAGTATTGCTTCCTATAGCAATCAGCCCCAGCATTTT. Translated, it gives CASSIASYSNQPQHF. The variable domain in full, completed from reference TRBV19 and TRBJ1-5, reads DGGITQSPKYLFRKEGQNVTLSCEQNLNHDAMYWYRQDPGQGLRLIYYSQIVNDFQKGDIAEGYSVSREKKESFPLTVTSAQKNPTAFYLCASSIASYSNQPQHFGDGTRLSIL.

This chain connects TRBV7-9 to TRBJ2-3; TRBD1 matches at 7 bases. This CDR3 region has 15 residues. V shed 1 base and J 2 bases; nucleotides not matched to a gene: 3. Germline loops: CDR1 SEHNR, CDR2 FQNEAQ (reference sequence). The CDR3 region has the DNA TGTGCCAGCAGCTTAGGACAGGGCGACACAGATACGCAGTATTTT. It yields the protein CASSLGQGDTDTQYF.

This clone was detected only a few times. The chain uses TRBV19 and TRBJ2-1; TRBD1 agrees at 11 bases. V trimming: 9 bases; J trimming: 8 bases; junction bases outside the gene matches: 6. The V gene's germline CDR1 is LNHDA and CDR2 SQIVND (reference sequence). The CDR3 extends over 13 amino acids. CDR3 DNA sequence: TGTGCCAGCCGGACAGGGGGCTTGGATGAGCAGTTCTTC. It yields the protein CASRTGGLDEQFF.

The rearrangement joins TRBV30 to TRBJ2-5, with D perhaps TRBD2 (7 bases). The CDR3 sequence is 12 residues long. V dropped 7 bases and J dropped 5 bases, with 14 bases sitting between them. Germline V gives CDR1 GTSNPN, CDR2 SVGIG (reference sequence). CDR3 in amino acids: CAYRGAGETQYF. CDR3 sequence (DNA): TGTGCCTACCGGGGGGCCGGGGAGACCCAGTACTTC.

This chain links TRBV6-1 with TRBJ1-1; D is ambiguous. Germline V gene lookup returns CDR1 MNHNS and CDR2 SASEGT. Trimming pared 2 bases from V and 4 bases from J, leaving 11 bases between. The CDR3 consists of 14 residues. In DNA, the CDR3 is TGTGCCAGCAGTGAATCGGGCCGGGGCACTGAAGCTTTCTTT. Its protein product is CASSESGRGTEAFF.

This clone was recorded once. The chain combines TRBV7-3 with TRBJ2-1, with 8 bases matching TRBD1. Per germline, CDR1 SGHTA and CDR2 FQGTGA. J lost 5 bases, V lost 3 bases, and 3 bases had no gene match. This CDR3 comprises 14 residues. In DNA form, the CDR3 reads TGTGCCAGCAGCTTGGGACAGGTTGACAATGAGCAGTTCTTC. This translates into CASSLGQVDNEQFF.

The V call is TRBV7-3, the J call TRBJ1-1; D gene ambiguous. Germline V gene lookup returns CDR1 SGHTA and CDR2 FQGTGA. This CDR3 is 16 amino acids long. Trimming took off 2 bases at V and 0 bases at J, with 13 bases between the two ends. CDR3 loop: CASSLYTVPMNTEAFF. The DNA of the CDR3 is TGTGCCAGCAGCTTATATACAGTCCCCATGAACACTGAAGCTTTCTTT.

The V call is TRBV7-9, the J call TRBJ2-7; no definite D call. This CDR3 is 14 amino acids long. Trimming pared 3 bases from V and 0 bases from J, leaving 9 bases between. Germline CDR1 reads SEHNR; CDR2 reads FQNEAQ (reference sequence). CDR3 residues: CASSFQVNSYEQYF. The CDR3 bases are TGTGCCAGCAGCTTTCAGGTAAACTCCTACGAGCAGTACTTC. The full variable domain, in which reference TRBV7-9 and TRBJ2-7 provide the parts outside the CDR3, is DTGVSQNPRHKITKRGQNVTFRCDPISEHNRLYWYRQTLGQGPEFLTYFQNEAQLEKSRLLSDRFSAERPKGSFSTLEIQRTEQGDSAMYLCASSFQVNSYEQYFGPGTRLTVT.

V is TRBV2 and J is TRBJ1-6; D is ambiguous. This CDR3 region has 13 residues. Germline assignment: CDR1 SNHLY and CDR2 FYNNEI. Trimming stripped 6 bases from V and 8 bases from J, with 11 bases between. The CDR3 spells CASSYRTYSPLHF. The CDR3 DNA reads TGTGCCAGCAGCTACCGGACGTATTCACCCCTCCACTTT.

This sequence joins TRBV7-2 and TRBJ1-2; D call uncertain. The CDR3 consists of 13 residues. The V and J ends lost 2 bases and 5 bases respectively, with 9 bases between them. The germline CDR1 and CDR2 sequences are SGHTA and FQGNSA. CDR3 bases: TGTGCCAGCAGCTTAAGGCCCCGATATGGCTACACCTTC. This translates into CASSLRPRYGYTF.

The CDR3 nucleotides are TGTGCAAGTCGCTTAGTCCCTAATGAGCAGTTCTTC. Amino acids: CASRLVPNEQFF. The rearrangement links TRBV12-2 to TRBJ2-1; the D call of TRBD2 is as the table states it, not checked on the DNA. TRBV12-2 is shown as a pseudogene. The length of the CDR3 is 12 residues.

V usage is TRBV27 and J usage is TRBJ2-3, with D perhaps matching TRBD2 (7 bases). The germline gives CDR1 MNHEY, CDR2 SMNVEV (reference sequence). CDR3 length: 16 amino acids. Trimming shortened V by 1 base and J by 0 bases, and 11 bases separated the two germline ends. The CDR3 here is CASSLLGGASTDTQYF. As DNA, the CDR3 is TGTGCCAGCAGTTTATTGGGGGGGGCAAGCACAGATACGCAGTATTTT.

This chain connects TRBV27 to TRBJ1-4, with no clear D. CDR1 MNHEY and CDR2 SMNVEV come from the germline V gene (reference sequence). This CDR3 has 10 amino acids. V dropped 9 bases and J dropped 8 bases, with 7 bases sitting between them. The CDR3 reads CASNGEKLFF. CDR3 nucleotides: TGTGCCAGTAACGGAGAAAAACTGTTTTTT.

V gene TRBV4-1 combines with J gene TRBJ2-5, with D hard to call. The CDR3 sequence is 15 residues long. Between the trimmed V and J ends, which lost 0 bases and 3 bases, there was a span of 11 bases. From germline, CDR1 is MGHRA and CDR2 YSYEKL. The CDR3 DNA reads as TGCGCCAGCAGCCAAGATGACGCCAGAAAAGAGACCCAGTACTTC. This sequence encodes CASSQDDARKETQYF.

The J gene is TRBJ1-1, the V gene TRBV4-1; D is uncertain. Germline values: CDR1 MGHRA, CDR2 YSYEKL. The ends were cut back, 1 base at V and 5 bases at J, with 11 bases in the middle. The CDR3 is 14 amino acids. Here the CDR3 DNA reads TGCGCCAGCAGCCAAGGTCGGGTCGAGACTGAAGCTTTCTTT. Translation gives CASSQGRVETEAFF.

CDR3 region: CASSPAGLAEAFF. DNA of the CDR3: TGTGCCAGCAGTCCCGCAGGGTTGGCTGAAGCTTTCTTT. This chain connects TRBV27 to TRBJ1-1; possibly TRBD1 for D (5 bases). V was trimmed by 5 bases and J by 6 bases, leaving 13 bases between them. The CDR3 contains 13 residues. Germline V gives CDR1 MNHEY, CDR2 SMNVEV (reference sequence).

This sequence joins TRBV9 and TRBJ2-3; 7 nucleotides agree with TRBD1. This CDR3 is built from 15 residues. V was pared by 0 bases and J by 1 base, with 2 bases of the junction left unmatched. Germline loops: CDR1 SGDLS, CDR2 YYNGEE. The CDR3 is CASSVEGARTDTQYF. The CDR3, as DNA: TGTGCCAGCAGCGTAGAGGGGGCCCGCACAGATACGCAGTATTTT.

The V and J genes are TRBV6-1 and TRBJ2-1; D gene uncertain. V lost 7 bases, J lost 0 bases, and 7 bases lay in between. Per the germline V gene, CDR1 is MNHNS and CDR2 is SASEGT. This CDR3 has 13 residues. CDR3 bases: TGTGCCAGCAAGCCCAGCTCCTACAATGAGCAGTTCTTC. Residues: CASKPSSYNEQFF.

This chain uses TRBV27 with TRBJ1-2; a possible D gene is TRBD1 (5 bases). Germline V gives CDR1 MNHEY, CDR2 SMNVEV (reference sequence). The V end was cut by 4 bases, the J end by 8 bases, with 20 bases between. The CDR3 covers 15 residues. The CDR3 DNA reads TGTGCCAGCAGTTCCCTGGGAGGGGCCCAATACGGCTACACCTTC. Amino acid sequence: CASSSLGGAQYGYTF.

The J gene is TRBJ2-7, the V gene TRBV11-2, with 10 bases aligning to TRBD2. Germline trimming cut 1 base from V and 2 bases from J; bases unmatched to any gene: 2. CDR3 size: 15 residues. Germline V gene data show CDR1 as SGHAT and CDR2 as FQNNGV. The CDR3 sequence: CASSLGTSGTYEQYF. Here the CDR3 DNA reads TGTGCCAGCAGCTTAGGGACTAGCGGAACCTACGAGCAGTACTTC.